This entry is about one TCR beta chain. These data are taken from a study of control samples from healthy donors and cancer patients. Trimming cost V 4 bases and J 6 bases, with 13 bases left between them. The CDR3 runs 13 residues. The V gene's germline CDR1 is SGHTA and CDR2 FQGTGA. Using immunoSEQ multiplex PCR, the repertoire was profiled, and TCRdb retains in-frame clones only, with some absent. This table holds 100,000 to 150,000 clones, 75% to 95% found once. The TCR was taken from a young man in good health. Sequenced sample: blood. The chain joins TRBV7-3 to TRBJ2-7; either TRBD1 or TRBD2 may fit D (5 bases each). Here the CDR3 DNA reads TGTGCCAGCAGCTCGGGGCCAGGGTTCGAGCAGTACTTC. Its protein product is CASSSGPGFEQYF.